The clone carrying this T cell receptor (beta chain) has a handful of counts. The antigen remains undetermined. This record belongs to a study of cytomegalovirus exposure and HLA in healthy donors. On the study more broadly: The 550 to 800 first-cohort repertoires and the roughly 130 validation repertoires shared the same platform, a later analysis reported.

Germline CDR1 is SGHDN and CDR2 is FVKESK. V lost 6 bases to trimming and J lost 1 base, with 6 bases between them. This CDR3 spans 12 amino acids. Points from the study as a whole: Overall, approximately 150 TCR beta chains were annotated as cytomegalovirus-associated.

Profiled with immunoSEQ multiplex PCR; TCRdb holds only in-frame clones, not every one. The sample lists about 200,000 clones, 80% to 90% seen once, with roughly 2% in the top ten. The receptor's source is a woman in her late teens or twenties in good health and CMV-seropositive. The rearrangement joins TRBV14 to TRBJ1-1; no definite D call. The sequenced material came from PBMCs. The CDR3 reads CASSYGNTEAFF. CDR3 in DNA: TGTGCCAGCAGTTACGGGAACACTGAAGCTTTCTTT.